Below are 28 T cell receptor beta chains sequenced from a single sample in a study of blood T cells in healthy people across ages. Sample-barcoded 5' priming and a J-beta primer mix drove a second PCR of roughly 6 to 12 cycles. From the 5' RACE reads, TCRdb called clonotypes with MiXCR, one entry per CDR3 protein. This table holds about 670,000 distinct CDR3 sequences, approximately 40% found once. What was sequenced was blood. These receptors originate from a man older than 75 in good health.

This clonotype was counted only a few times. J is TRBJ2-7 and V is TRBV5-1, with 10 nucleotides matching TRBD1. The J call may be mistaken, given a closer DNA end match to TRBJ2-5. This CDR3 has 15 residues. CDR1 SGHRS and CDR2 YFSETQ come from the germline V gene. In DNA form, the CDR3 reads TGCGCCAGCAGCTTGCCGGGACAGGGGATCGAGACCCAGTACTTC. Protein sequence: CASSLPGQGIETQYF.

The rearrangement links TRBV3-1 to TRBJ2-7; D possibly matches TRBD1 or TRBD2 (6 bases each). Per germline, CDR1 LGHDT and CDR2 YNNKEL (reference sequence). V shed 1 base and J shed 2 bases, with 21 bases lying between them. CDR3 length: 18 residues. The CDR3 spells CASSQVLSGQRAAYEQYF. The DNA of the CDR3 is TGTGCCAGCAGCCAAGTTTTAAGTGGACAGCGGGCTGCCTACGAGCAGTACTTC.

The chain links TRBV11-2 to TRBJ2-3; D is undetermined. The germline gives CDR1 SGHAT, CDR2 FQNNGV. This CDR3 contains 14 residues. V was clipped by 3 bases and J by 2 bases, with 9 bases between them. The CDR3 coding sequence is TGTGCCAGCAGCTTTGGTCTTGCCACAGATACGCAGTATTTT. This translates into CASSFGLATDTQYF.

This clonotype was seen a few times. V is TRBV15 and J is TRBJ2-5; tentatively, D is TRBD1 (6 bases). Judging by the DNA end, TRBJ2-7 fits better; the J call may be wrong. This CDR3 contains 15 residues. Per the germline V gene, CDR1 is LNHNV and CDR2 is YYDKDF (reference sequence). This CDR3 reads CATSRIGQPIYEQYF. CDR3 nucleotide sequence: TGTGCCACCAGCAGGATCGGACAGCCAATCTACGAGCAGTACTTC.

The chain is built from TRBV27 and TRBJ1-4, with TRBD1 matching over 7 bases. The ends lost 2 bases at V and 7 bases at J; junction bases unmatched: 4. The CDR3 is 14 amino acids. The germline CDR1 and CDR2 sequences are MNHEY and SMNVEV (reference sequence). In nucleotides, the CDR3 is TGTGCCAGCAGTTTAAGAACAGGGGTTGAAAAACTGTTTTTT. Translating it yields CASSLRTGVEKLFF.

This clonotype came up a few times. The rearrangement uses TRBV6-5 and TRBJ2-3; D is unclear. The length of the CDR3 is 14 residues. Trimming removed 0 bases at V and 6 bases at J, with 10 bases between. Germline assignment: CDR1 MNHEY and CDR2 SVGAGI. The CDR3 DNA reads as TGTGCCAGCAGTTACTCGAGTAGTCCGGATACGCAGTATTTT. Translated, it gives CASSYSSSPDTQYF.

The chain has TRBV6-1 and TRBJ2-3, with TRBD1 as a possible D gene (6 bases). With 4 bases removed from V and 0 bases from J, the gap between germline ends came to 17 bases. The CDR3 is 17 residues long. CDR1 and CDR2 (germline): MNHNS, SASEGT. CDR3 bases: TGTGCCAGCAGTGGGATATCCGGGACATCTAGCACAGATACGCAGTATTTT. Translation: CASSGISGTSSTDTQYF.

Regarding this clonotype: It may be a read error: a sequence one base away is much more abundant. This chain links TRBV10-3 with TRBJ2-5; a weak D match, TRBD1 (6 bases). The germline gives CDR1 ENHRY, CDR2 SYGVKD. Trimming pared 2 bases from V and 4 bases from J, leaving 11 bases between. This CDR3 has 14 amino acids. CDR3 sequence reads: CAISEATRGETQYF. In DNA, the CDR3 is TGTGCCATCAGTGAGGCGACCAGGGGAGAGACCCAGTACTTC.

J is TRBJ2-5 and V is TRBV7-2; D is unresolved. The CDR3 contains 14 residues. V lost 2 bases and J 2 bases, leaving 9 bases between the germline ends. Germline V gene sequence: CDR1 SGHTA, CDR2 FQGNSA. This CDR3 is CASSLHGRQETQYF. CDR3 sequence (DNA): TGTGCCAGCAGCTTACATGGGCGGCAAGAGACCCAGTACTTC.

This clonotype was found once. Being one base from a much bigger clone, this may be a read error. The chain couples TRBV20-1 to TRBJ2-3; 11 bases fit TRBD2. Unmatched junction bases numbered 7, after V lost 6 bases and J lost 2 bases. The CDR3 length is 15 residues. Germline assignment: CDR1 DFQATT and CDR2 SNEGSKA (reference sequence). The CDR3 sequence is CSAGGSGRATDTQYF. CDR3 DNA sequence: TGCAGTGCGGGAGGTAGCGGGAGGGCCACAGATACGCAGTATTTT.

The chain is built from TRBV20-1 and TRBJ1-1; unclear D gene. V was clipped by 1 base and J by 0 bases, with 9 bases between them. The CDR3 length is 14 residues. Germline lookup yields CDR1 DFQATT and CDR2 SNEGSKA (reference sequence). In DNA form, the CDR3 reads TGCAGTGCTAGAGGCGCTGCCCTGAACACTGAAGCTTTCTTT. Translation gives CSARGAALNTEAFF.

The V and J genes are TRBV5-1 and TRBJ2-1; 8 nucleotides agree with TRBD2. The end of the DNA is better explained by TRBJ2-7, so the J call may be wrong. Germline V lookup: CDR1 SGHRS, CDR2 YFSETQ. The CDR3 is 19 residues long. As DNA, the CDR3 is TGCGCCAGCAGCTTGGACCCGAGGGTCGGGGGGGCCACCTACAATGAGCAGTACTTC. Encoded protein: CASSLDPRVGGATYNEQYF.

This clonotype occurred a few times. CDR3 bases: TGCGCCAGCAGCTTGGTAGAGGGGGTTAAAGAGTACTTC. It yields the protein CASSLVEGVKEYF. V gene TRBV5-1 combines with J gene TRBJ2-4, with D possibly matching TRBD1 (6 bases). CDR3 size: 13 residues. The germline V gene encodes CDR1 SGHRS and CDR2 YFSETQ. V was shortened by 0 bases and J by 14 bases, with 15 bases between the two germline ends.

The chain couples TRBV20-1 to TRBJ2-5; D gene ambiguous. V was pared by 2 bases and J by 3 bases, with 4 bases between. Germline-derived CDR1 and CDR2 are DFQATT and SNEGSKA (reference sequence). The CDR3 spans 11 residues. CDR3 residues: CSARPKETQYF. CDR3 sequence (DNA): TGCAGTGCTAGACCGAAAGAGACCCAGTACTTC.

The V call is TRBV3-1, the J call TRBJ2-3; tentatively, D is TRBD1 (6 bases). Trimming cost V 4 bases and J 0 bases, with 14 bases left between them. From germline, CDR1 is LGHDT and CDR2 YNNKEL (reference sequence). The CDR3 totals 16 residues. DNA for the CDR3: TGTGCCAGCAGCCCGACAGGCCATTCTAGCACAGATACGCAGTATTTT. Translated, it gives CASSPTGHSSTDTQYF.

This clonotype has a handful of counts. The CDR3 DNA sequence: TGTGCCAGCAGCTTAGGTTCTGACTACTACAATGAGCAGTTCTTC. This translates into CASSLGSDYYNEQFF. V is TRBV7-9 and J is TRBJ2-1; TRBD2 might be the D (5 bases). The CDR3 totals 15 residues. The V gene lost 1 base and the J gene lost 3 bases, with 10 bases spanning the gap. From germline, CDR1 is SEHNR and CDR2 FQNEAQ (reference sequence). The whole variable domain, filled in from reference TRBV7-9 and TRBJ2-1, reads DTGVSQNPRHKITKRGQNVTFRCDPISEHNRLYWYRQTLGQGPEFLTYFQNEAQLEKSRLLSDRFSAERPKGSFSTLEIQRTEQGDSAMYLCASSLGSDYYNEQFFGPGTRLTVL.

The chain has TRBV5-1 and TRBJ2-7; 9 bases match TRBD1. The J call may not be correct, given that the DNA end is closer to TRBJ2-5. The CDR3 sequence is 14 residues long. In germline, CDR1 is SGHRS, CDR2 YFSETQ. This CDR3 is CASSPGQGGQTQYF. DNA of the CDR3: TGCGCCAGCAGCCCGGGACAGGGCGGGCAGACCCAGTACTTC.

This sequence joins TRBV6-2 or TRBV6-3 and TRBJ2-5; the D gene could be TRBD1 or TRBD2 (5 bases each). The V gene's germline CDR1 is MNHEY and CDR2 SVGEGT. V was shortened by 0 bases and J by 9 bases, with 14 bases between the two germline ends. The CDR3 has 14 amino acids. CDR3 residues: CASSYSGTAAAQYF. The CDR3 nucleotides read TGTGCCAGCAGTTACTCGGGGACCGCGGCGGCCCAGTACTTC.

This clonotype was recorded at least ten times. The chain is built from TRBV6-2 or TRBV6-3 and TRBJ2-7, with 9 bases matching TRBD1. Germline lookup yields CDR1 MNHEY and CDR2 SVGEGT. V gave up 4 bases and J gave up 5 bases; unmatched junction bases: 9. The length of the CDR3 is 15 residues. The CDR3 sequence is CASSSYGTGQHEQYF. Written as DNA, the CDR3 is TGTGCCAGCAGTTCTTACGGGACAGGGCAACACGAGCAGTACTTC.

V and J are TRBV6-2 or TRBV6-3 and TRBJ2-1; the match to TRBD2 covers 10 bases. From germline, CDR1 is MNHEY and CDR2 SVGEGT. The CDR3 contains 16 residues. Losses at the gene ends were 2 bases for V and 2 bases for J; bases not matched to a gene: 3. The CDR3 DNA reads TGTGCCAGCAGTTACCTTACTAGCGGGACCTACAATGAGCAGTTCTTC. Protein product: CASSYLTSGTYNEQFF.

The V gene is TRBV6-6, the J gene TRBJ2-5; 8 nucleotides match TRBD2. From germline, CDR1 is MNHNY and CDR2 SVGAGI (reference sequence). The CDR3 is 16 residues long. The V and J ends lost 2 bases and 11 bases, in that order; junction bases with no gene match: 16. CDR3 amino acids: CASSYEPGLGSSGQYF. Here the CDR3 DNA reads TGTGCCAGCAGTTACGAGCCGGGACTAGGATCCAGTGGGCAGTACTTC.

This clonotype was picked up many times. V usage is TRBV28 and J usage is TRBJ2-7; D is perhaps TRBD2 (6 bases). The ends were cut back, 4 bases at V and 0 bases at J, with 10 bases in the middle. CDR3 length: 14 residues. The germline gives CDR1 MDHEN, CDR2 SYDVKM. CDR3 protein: CASSSGLVSYEQYF. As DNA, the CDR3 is TGTGCCAGCAGTTCGGGACTGGTCTCCTACGAGCAGTACTTC.

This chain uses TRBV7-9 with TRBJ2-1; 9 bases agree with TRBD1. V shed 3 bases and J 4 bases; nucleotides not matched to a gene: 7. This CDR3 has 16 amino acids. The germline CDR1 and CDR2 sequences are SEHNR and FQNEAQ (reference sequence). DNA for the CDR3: TGTGCCAGCAGCTTTCCGGGACAGGGAGGTTACAATGAGCAGTTCTTC. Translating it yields CASSFPGQGGYNEQFF.

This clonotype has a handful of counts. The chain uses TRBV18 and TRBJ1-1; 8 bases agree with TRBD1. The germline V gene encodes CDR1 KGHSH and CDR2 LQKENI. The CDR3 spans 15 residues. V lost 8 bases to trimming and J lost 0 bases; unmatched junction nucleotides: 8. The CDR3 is CASPLPGQVNTEAFF. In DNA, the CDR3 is TGTGCCAGCCCGTTGCCGGGACAGGTGAACACTGAAGCTTTCTTT.

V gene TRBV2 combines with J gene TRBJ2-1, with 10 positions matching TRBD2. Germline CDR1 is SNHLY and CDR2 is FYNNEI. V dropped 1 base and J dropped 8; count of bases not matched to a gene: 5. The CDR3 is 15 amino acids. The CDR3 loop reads CASSEGAGGPYEQFF. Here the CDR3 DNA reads TGTGCCAGCAGTGAAGGAGCGGGAGGGCCCTATGAGCAGTTCTTC.

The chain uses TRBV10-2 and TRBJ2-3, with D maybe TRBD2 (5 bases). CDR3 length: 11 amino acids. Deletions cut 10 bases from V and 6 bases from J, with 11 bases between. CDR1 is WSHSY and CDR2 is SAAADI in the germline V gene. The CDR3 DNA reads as TGCGCCACTGGAGGCCTGGATACGCAGTATTTT. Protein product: CATGGLDTQYF.

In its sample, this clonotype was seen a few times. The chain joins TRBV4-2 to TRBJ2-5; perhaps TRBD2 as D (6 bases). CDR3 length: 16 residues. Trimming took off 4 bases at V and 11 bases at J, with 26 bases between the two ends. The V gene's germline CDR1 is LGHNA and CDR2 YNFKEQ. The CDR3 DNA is TGTGCCAGCAGCCGCGCTTTGCAGGAGGGACCTTGGGAGCAGTACTTC. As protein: CASSRALQEGPWEQYF.

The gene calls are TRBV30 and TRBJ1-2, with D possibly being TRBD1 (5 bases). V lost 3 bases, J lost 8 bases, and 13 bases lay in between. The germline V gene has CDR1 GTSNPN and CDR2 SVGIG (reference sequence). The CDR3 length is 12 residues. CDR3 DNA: TGTGCCTGGAGGGGCCGGAGGGGCGGCTACACCTTC. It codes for CAWRGRRGGYTF. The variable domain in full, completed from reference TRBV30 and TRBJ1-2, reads SQTIHQWPATLVQPVGSPLSLECTVEGTSNPNLYWYRQAAGRGLQLLFYSVGIGQISSEVPQNLSASRPQDRQFILSSKKLLLSDSGFYLCAWRGRRGGYTFGSGTRLTVV.